This T cell receptor beta chain is drawn from a study of T cell responses to AZD1222 COVID-19 vaccine. This clone was seen once. Antigen specificity is unknown. This CDR3 has 14 residues. CDR1 ENHRY and CDR2 SYGVKD come from the germline V gene. V lost 6 bases to trimming and J lost 2 bases, with 12 bases between them. Overall study results and limits: Along spike, vaccine-associated CD4 TCRs were found throughout, with dominance at 160-218 and 743-854. An increase in Spike-specific TCR breadth and depth was observed after two AZD1222 doses.

Some clones are missing from TCRdb's copy, which holds only in-frame ones; the method was immunoSEQ multiplex PCR. The sample contains fewer than 120,000 clones, 87% of which appear only once. The chain couples TRBV10-3 to TRBJ2-3; the D call may be TRBD1 or TRBD2 (5 bases each). Here the sequenced sample was peripheral blood, taken on day 0 of AZD1222 vaccination. This sequence originates from an adult in good health. The CDR3 region is CAIRGTVITDTQYF. CDR3 bases: TGTGCCATCAGGGGGACGGTTATCACAGATACGCAGTATTTT.